The subject of this entry is one TCR beta chain. Measured with immunoSEQ multiplex PCR; TCRdb has only the in-frame clones, and not every one. The sample holds about 110,000 clones; around nine tenths are singletons and the top ten take approximately 4%. The data originate from a study of control samples from healthy donors and cancer patients. CDR3 size: 12 residues. Looked up from germline, CDR1 is SQVTM and CDR2 is ANQGSEA. The V gene lost 4 bases and the J gene lost 2 bases, with 8 bases spanning the gap. The specimen was blood. This chain links TRBV29-1 with TRBJ2-5; D remains unclear. The sequence was collected from a human donor in good health. The donor label of this sample is uncertain. The DNA for the CDR3 is TGCAGCGTTGTCAAGGGACAAGAGACCCAGTACTTC. It yields the protein CSVVKGQETQYF. The full variable domain, its missing parts supplied by reference TRBV29-1 and TRBJ2-5, is SAVISQKPSRDICQRGTSLTIQCQVDSQVTMMFWYRQQPGQSLTLIATANQGSEATYESGFVIDKFPISRPNLTFSTLTVSNMSPEDSSIYLCSVVKGQETQYFGPGTRLLVL.